The sequence of this T cell receptor beta chain was determined in a study of blood T cell repertoires in COVID-19. Overall study: Spain, Italy and the United States supplied samples that represented acute and convalescent COVID-19. Nucleic acid was either cDNA or gDNA, and it came from T cells, B-cell-depleted T cells, or PBMCs.

Authors' methods: Amplified reference gene primers provided the basis for estimating nucleated cell counts. Profiling relied on immunoSEQ multiplex PCR, and the TCRdb table lists in-frame clones only, not all of them. That table supplies the V and J calls and clone size; D and trimming were determined from the DNA. The sample holds over 200,000 clones, 85% to 90% seen once. While infection was still active, Seattle patients were enrolled and then followed longitudinally. Sequencing input: peripheral blood. The sequence was obtained from a man aged 30-40 years with COVID-19, enrolled during active disease.

The CDR3 DNA is TGTGCCAGCAGACGCCTGGGACTAGCGGGAGTTGGGGAGCAGTACTTC. This translates into CASRRLGLAGVGEQYF. The chain is built from TRBV28 and TRBJ2-7; 14 bases line up with TRBD2. Germline values: CDR1 MDHEN, CDR2 SYDVKM. With 6 bases clipped from V and 7 bases from J, the junction kept 11 bases outside the gene matches. The CDR3 totals 16 residues.